The clone carrying this TCR beta chain has just a few counts. Documented treatment: about 20 received Ad26.COV2.S at low or high dose, single or two shots; several received placebo; per-sample allocation not given. Sampling was performed 63 days after the first vaccine or placebo injection. The data derive from a study of Ad26.COV2.S vaccination and SARS-CoV-2 variants. Germline CDR1 LNHDA, CDR2 SQIVND (reference sequence). The V end lost 4 bases, the J end lost 0 bases, and 16 bases lay between the germline ends. This CDR3 has 17 amino acids. The data were produced by immunoSEQ multiplex PCR, yet TCRdb's version contains in-frame clones alone and is incomplete. The data hold some 350,000 clones, with approximately 81% observed a single time.

The V gene is TRBV19, the J gene TRBJ1-5; D not resolved. Source: peripheral blood, taken in a trial of Ad26.COV2.S vaccine versus placebo. This TCR was recovered from a person between 18 and 60 years old who received the Ad26.COV2.S COVID-19 vaccine or a placebo. The CDR3 DNA reads TGTGCCAGTAGTACTCCCTCCTTCGACACTAGCAATCAGCCCCAGCATTTT. It translates to CASSTPSFDTSNQPQHF.